Listed below are T cell receptor beta chains from one sample, sequenced in a study of blood T cells in healthy people across ages. TCRdb analysed the 5' RACE reads with MiXCR anew, one entry per CDR3 protein. The top ten hold approximately 3.7% of the sample, which has more than 500,000 distinct CDR3 sequences, 25% to 35% seen once. The same sample was also used in a study of T cells of mothers and their children.

Specimen: blood. These receptors were taken from a boy aged 2-15 years in good health. CDR3s include the opening cysteine and the closing phenylalanine or tryptophan. The order of the fields is D gene, J gene, clone size, V gene, CDR3 DNA, CDR3 protein. A D gene is named only where the DNA matches it firmly. Part of the rows lack a size; the others show once, few, many or a class for expanded clones.

TRBD1	TRBJ1-1	.	TRBV7-9	TGTGCCAGCAGCTTATTAGGGACAGACACTGAAGCTTTCTTT	CASSLLGTDTEAFF
.	TRBJ2-5	few	TRBV20-1	TGCAGTGCTAGCGCGGTTGAGGGCCAAGAGACCCAGTACTTC	CSASAVEGQETQYF
TRBD2	TRBJ2-4	.	TRBV28	TGTGCCAGCAGTTTAGGGGAGGGGAGGAACATTCAGTACTTC	CASSLGEGRNIQYF
.	TRBJ1-5	.	TRBV12-3/TRBV12-4	TGTGCCAGCAGTTTAGAGGCAGGGGGCAATCAGCCCCAGCATTTT	CASSLEAGGNQPQHF
.	TRBJ2-3	.	TRBV3-1	TGTGCCAGCAGCCAAGAGGGGGCACTAGCGCTATCGACTAGCACAGATACGCAGTATTTT	CASSQEGALALSTSTDTQYF
.	TRBJ1-3	.	TRBV4-2	TGTGCCAGCAGCCCTGCCGGGAACTCTGGAAACACCATATATTTT	CASSPAGNSGNTIYF
TRBD1	TRBJ1-2	few	TRBV27	TGTGCCAGCGGGACCCGATGGACAGGGGATAACTATGGCTACACCTTC	CASGTRWTGDNYGYTF
.	TRBJ2-1	.	TRBV20-1	TGCAGTGCTAGCTTCGCGGGTGAGCAGTTCTTC	CSASFAGEQFF
TRBD2	TRBJ2-5	.	TRBV9	TGTGCCAGCAGCGTAGGGGACTATCAAGAGACCCAGTACTTC	CASSVGDYQETQYF
.	TRBJ2-1	.	TRBV28	TGTGCCAGCAGTTTAGGGGGTGGACAGACCTCGTCCTACAATGAGCAGTTCTTC	CASSLGGGQTSSYNEQFF